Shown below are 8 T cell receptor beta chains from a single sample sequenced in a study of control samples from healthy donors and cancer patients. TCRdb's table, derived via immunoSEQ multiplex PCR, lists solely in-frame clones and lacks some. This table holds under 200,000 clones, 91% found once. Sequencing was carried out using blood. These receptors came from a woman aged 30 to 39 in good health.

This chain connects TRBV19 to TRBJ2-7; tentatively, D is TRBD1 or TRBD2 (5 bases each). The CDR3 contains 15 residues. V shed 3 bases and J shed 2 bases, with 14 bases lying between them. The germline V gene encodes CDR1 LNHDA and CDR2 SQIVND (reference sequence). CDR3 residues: CASSIGAVGPYEQYF. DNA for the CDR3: TGTGCCAGTAGTATCGGGGCGGTGGGCCCCTACGAGCAGTACTTC.

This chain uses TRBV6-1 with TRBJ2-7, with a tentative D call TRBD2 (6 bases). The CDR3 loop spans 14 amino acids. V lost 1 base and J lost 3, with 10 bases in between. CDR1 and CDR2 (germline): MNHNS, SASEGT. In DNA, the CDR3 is TGTGCCAGCAGTGAAGTCGGTAGCGGCTACGAGCAGTACTTC. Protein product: CASSEVGSGYEQYF.

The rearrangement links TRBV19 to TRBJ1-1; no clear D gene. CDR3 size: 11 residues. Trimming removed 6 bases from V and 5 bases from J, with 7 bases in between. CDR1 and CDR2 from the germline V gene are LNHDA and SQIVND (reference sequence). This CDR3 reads CASREETEAFF. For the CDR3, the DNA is TGTGCCAGTAGAGAGGAGACTGAAGCTTTCTTT.

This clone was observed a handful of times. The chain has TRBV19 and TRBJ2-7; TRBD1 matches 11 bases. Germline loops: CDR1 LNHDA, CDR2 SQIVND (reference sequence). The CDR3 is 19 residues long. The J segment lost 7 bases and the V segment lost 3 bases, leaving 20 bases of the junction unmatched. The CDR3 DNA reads TGTGCCAGTAGTATTATGTACGGGACAGGGGGATGTTGGGTAGGGGAGCAGTACTTC. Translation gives CASSIMYGTGGCWVGEQYF.

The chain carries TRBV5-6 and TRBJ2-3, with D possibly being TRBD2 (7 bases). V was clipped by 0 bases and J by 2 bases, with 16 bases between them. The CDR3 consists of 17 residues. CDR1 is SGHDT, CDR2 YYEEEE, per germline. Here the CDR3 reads CASSLARRGGPTDTQYF. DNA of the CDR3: TGTGCCAGCAGCTTGGCCAGGAGGGGGGGCCCCACAGATACGCAGTATTTT.

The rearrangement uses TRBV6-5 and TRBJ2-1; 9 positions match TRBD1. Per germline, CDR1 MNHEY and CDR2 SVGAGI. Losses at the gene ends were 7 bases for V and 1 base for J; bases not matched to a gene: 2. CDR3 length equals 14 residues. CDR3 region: CASKGTGSYNEQFF. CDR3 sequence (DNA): TGTGCCAGCAAAGGGACAGGGTCCTACAATGAGCAGTTCTTC.

This CDR3 reads CASSYSKKGYEQYF. The CDR3 region has the DNA TGTGCCAGCAGTTACTCGAAAAAGGGCTACGAGCAGTACTTC. The chain joins TRBV6-2 or TRBV6-3 to TRBJ2-7; D uncertain. CDR3 length: 14 amino acids. Trimming removed 0 bases at V and 3 bases at J, with 9 bases between. Looked up from germline, CDR1 is MNHEY and CDR2 is SVGEGT.

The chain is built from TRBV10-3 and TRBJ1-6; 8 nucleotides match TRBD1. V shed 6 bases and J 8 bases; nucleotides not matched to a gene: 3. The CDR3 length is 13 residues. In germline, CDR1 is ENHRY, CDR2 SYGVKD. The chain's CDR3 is CAIRGTGDSPLHF. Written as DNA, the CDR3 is TGTGCCATCAGAGGGACAGGAGATTCACCCCTCCACTTT.